The 26 T cell receptor beta chains presented below share a single source sample, sequenced in a study of long-term antiretroviral therapy in people with HIV. Sequencing relied on immunoSEQ assay v3.0, run at survey level. The protocol was immunoSEQ multiplex PCR, while the TCRdb copy is restricted to in-frame clones and leaves out a portion. Of about 25,000 clones listed, around 88% are singletons. The material was unsorted PBMCs, obtained more than 4.3 years after starting antiretroviral therapy. These receptors all stem from a man younger than 40 with HIV.

The J gene is TRBJ2-3, the V gene TRBV7-2, with D uncertain. V dropped 6 bases and J dropped 1 base, with 5 bases sitting between them. The germline CDR1 and CDR2 sequences are SGHTA and FQGNSA. This CDR3 comprises 12 residues. CDR3 region: CASRLGTDTQYF. CDR3 in DNA: TGTGCCAGCAGACTGGGCACAGATACGCAGTATTTT.

The CDR3 loop reads CASSSRQPADYGYTF. In DNA form, the CDR3 reads TGTGCCAGCAGTTCCCGACAGCCGGCTGATTATGGCTACACCTTC. The V and J genes are TRBV6-1 and TRBJ1-2; TRBD1 is a possible D gene (5 bases). The CDR3 is 15 residues long. V dropped 5 bases and J dropped 5 bases, with 18 bases sitting between them. Germline values: CDR1 MNHNS, CDR2 SASEGT.

This rearrangement joins TRBV6-5 to TRBJ1-1; D remains ambiguous. Germline assignment: CDR1 MNHEY and CDR2 SVGAGI. Trimming removed 7 bases at V and 6 bases at J, with 15 bases between. CDR3 size: 13 residues. The CDR3 here is CASKRTGSAEAFF. CDR3 in DNA: TGTGCCAGCAAAAGAACGGGTAGCGCTGAAGCTTTCTTT.

This clone was seen just once. The V gene is TRBV7-9, the J gene TRBJ1-1; 7 positions agree with TRBD1. V lost 5 bases and J lost 4; bases outside the gene matches: 16. CDR3 length: 17 amino acids. Germline assignment: CDR1 SEHNR and CDR2 FQNEAQ (reference sequence). The CDR3 DNA sequence: TGTGCCAGCAGCCCCGGGGGCGGGACAGCGGACCCCACTGAAGCTTTCTTT. It is translated as CASSPGGGTADPTEAFF.

This chain uses TRBV25-1 with TRBJ2-7; no definite D call. This CDR3 is 11 amino acids long. V lost 4 bases and J lost 4, with 5 bases in between. CDR1 and CDR2 (germline): MGHDK, SYGVNS. CDR3 nucleotide sequence: TGTGCCAGCAGTGTACAGTACGAGCAGTACTTC. This sequence encodes CASSVQYEQYF.

V gene TRBV4-1 combines with J gene TRBJ1-3, with D possibly being TRBD1 (5 bases). This CDR3 contains 17 residues. Germline lookup yields CDR1 MGHRA and CDR2 YSYEKL. The V gene lost 1 base and the J gene lost 2 bases, with 15 bases spanning the gap. CDR3: CASSQGNRDGAGNTIYF. In DNA form, the CDR3 reads TGCGCCAGCAGCCAAGGGAACCGGGACGGAGCTGGAAACACCATATATTTT.

This chain uses TRBV4-1 with TRBJ1-5, with D unclear. Germline values: CDR1 MGHRA, CDR2 YSYEKL. V was pared by 0 bases and J by 5 bases, with 5 bases between. The CDR3 consists of 13 residues. CDR3 nucleotide sequence: TGCGCCAGCAGCCAAGATCGAGATCAGCCCCAGCATTTT. Translating gives CASSQDRDQPQHF.

The chain combines TRBV6-1 with TRBJ1-1; 10 nucleotides align to TRBD1. CDR3 length: 15 residues. Unmatched junction bases numbered 4, after V lost 4 bases and J lost 2 bases. CDR1 and CDR2 (germline): MNHNS, SASEGT. The CDR3 sequence is CASSAWTGGNTEAFF. The CDR3 region has the DNA TGTGCCAGCAGTGCTTGGACAGGGGGTAACACTGAAGCTTTCTTT.

This sequence joins TRBV9 and TRBJ1-1; D is possibly TRBD1 (6 bases). With 3 bases removed from V and 10 bases from J, the gap between germline ends came to 13 bases. CDR1 SGDLS and CDR2 YYNGEE come from the germline V gene. The CDR3 is 12 residues long. CDR3 region: CASSGGGVGAFF. CDR3 DNA: TGTGCCAGCAGCGGAGGGGGAGTCGGAGCTTTCTTT. Full variable domain (remainder filled in from reference TRBV9 and TRBJ1-1): DSGVTQTPKHLITATGQRVTLRCSPRSGDLSVYWYQQSLDQGLQFLIQYYNGEERAKGNILERFSAQQFPDLHSELNLSSLELGDSALYFCASSGGGVGAFFGQGTRLTVV.

This clone was seen a single time. The CDR3 DNA sequence: TGCGCCAGCAGTGAGTCGCCGCTCCGCGGTCAGCCCCAGCATTTT. It translates to CASSESPLRGQPQHF. V and J are TRBV10-2 and TRBJ1-5, with D uncertain. V was pared by 0 bases and J by 6 bases, with 12 bases between. Germline V gene data show CDR1 as WSHSY and CDR2 as SAAADI. The CDR3 consists of 15 residues.

The gene calls are TRBV10-3 and TRBJ2-2; D not resolved. Germline V lookup: CDR1 ENHRY, CDR2 SYGVKD. V was clipped by 2 bases and J by 2 bases, with 9 bases between them. The CDR3 covers 15 residues. The chain's CDR3 is CAISETLDNTGELFF. For the CDR3, the DNA is TGTGCCATCAGTGAGACACTGGACAACACCGGGGAGCTGTTTTTT.

V gene TRBV6-1 combines with J gene TRBJ2-7, with D perhaps matching TRBD1 (6 bases). The CDR3 totals 14 residues. V was trimmed by 5 bases and J by 3 bases, leaving 14 bases between them. The germline V gene has CDR1 MNHNS and CDR2 SASEGT. The CDR3 sequence: CASSYPGQGYEQYF. For the CDR3, the DNA is TGTGCCAGCAGTTATCCGGGACAAGGCTACGAGCAGTACTTC.

Details on this clone: A read error may account for a junction end that differs from germline. The chain employs TRBV28 and TRBJ1-3; D is ambiguous. Per germline, CDR1 MDHEN and CDR2 SYDVKM. The CDR3 is 16 amino acids. CDR3 nucleotides: TGTGCCAGCGGTTTTAGGGAGTACGAATTTGGCAACACCATATATTTT. Translating it yields CASGFREYEFGNTIYF.

The chain has TRBV27 and TRBJ2-7; no clear D gene. V was shortened by 4 bases and J by 6 bases, with 28 bases between the two germline ends. CDR1 and CDR2 (germline): MNHEY, SMNVEV (reference sequence). The CDR3 is 18 residues long. CDR3 in DNA: TGTGCCAGCAGTTCCCTACCTCCGGGTGGGCTTTTGAAACGCGAGCAGTACTTC. Translation: CASSSLPPGGLLKREQYF.

The gene calls are TRBV18 and TRBJ1-1; tentative D call: TRBD1 (6 bases). Germline values: CDR1 KGHSH, CDR2 LQKENI. This CDR3 has 14 residues. Trimming removed 6 bases from V and 8 bases from J, with 19 bases in between. CDR3: CASSDQADRQEAFF. The CDR3 DNA reads as TGTGCCAGCTCTGACCAGGCGGACAGACAAGAAGCTTTCTTT.

The J gene is TRBJ2-7, the V gene TRBV18; D tentatively fits TRBD1 or TRBD2 (5 bases each). This CDR3 has 14 residues. Trimming removed 4 bases from V and 3 bases from J, with 13 bases in between. CDR1 and CDR2 from the germline V gene are KGHSH and LQKENI. DNA of the CDR3: TGTGCCAGCTCACGGGCAGGGAGCTTCTACGAGCAGTACTTC. This gives the protein CASSRAGSFYEQYF.

DNA for the CDR3: TGCGCCAGCAGCCAAGGGCTACAGGGAGTGGAATACGAGCAGTACTTC. Translating it yields CASSQGLQGVEYEQYF. This chain connects TRBV4-3 to TRBJ2-7; D may be TRBD1 (6 bases). Between the trimmed V and J ends, which lost 1 base and 4 bases, there was a span of 17 bases. Germline V gene sequence: CDR1 LGHNA, CDR2 YSLEER. The CDR3 sequence is 16 residues long.

V is TRBV7-3 and J is TRBJ2-3; D possibly matches TRBD1 or TRBD2 (5 bases each). The CDR3 sequence is 18 residues long. CDR1 SGHTA and CDR2 FQGTGA come from the germline V gene. The V end lost 2 bases, the J end lost 3 bases, and 21 bases lay between the germline ends. The CDR3 DNA is TGTGCCAGCAGCTTAGGGAGAATGGTAGGGGCAGAGACAGATACGCAGTATTTT. Translation: CASSLGRMVGAETDTQYF.

The chain employs TRBV19 and TRBJ2-5, with D unclear. The CDR3 has 13 residues. From germline, CDR1 is LNHDA and CDR2 SQIVND (reference sequence). Trimming pared 5 bases from V and 2 bases from J, leaving 9 bases between. CDR3 loop: CASSDWGQETQYF. CDR3 bases: TGTGCCAGTAGTGACTGGGGACAAGAGACCCAGTACTTC.

This clone was detected only a few times. CDR3 in amino acids: CASSPSGTGVNQPQHF. The CDR3 DNA sequence: TGTGCCAGCAGCCCCAGCGGGACAGGGGTGAATCAGCCCCAGCATTTT. This chain links TRBV7-8 with TRBJ1-5; 10 bases match TRBD1. The CDR3 spans 16 residues. CDR1 is SGHVS, CDR2 FQNEAQ, per germline. V was clipped by 5 bases and J by 4 bases; unmatched bases: 8.

The rearrangement joins TRBV19 to TRBJ1-1; weak D call: TRBD1 (5 bases). V was pared by 3 bases and J by 8 bases, with 13 bases between. CDR1 is LNHDA and CDR2 is SQIVND in the germline V gene (reference sequence). The CDR3 is 13 residues long. This chain's CDR3 is CASSIPGHLEAFF. CDR3 coding DNA: TGTGCCAGTAGTATTCCGGGGCATCTGGAAGCTTTCTTT.

This sequence joins TRBV20-1 and TRBJ2-3; no clear D. Between the trimmed V and J ends, which lost 3 bases and 4 bases, there was a span of 5 bases. The CDR3 runs to 11 residues. CDR1 and CDR2 from the germline V gene are DFQATT and SNEGSKA (reference sequence). The CDR3 region is CSASLADTQYF. The CDR3 DNA follows: TGCAGTGCTAGCTTGGCAGATACGCAGTATTTT.

The chain has TRBV7-3 and TRBJ2-1; 7 bases are shared with TRBD1. V gave up 5 bases and J gave up 6 bases; unmatched junction bases: 1. Germline CDR1 and CDR2: SGHTA and FQGTGA. The CDR3 loop spans 12 amino acids. CDR3 sequence reads: CASSPGGNEQFF. CDR3 nucleotides: TGTGCCAGCAGCCCAGGGGGCAATGAGCAGTTCTTC. Using reference TRBV7-3 and TRBJ2-1 for the parts outside the CDR3, the full variable domain is GAGVSQTPSNKVTEKGKYVELRCDPISGHTALYWYRQSLGQGPEFLIYFQGTGAADDSGLPNDRFFAVRPEGSVSTLKIQRTERGDSAVYLCASSPGGNEQFFGPGTRLTVL.

This clone was seen a handful of times. This chain joins TRBV5-5 and TRBJ2-2, with D uncertain. CDR1 is SGHKS, CDR2 YYEKEE, per germline (reference sequence). Trimming took off 1 base at V and 3 bases at J, with 7 bases between the two ends. The CDR3 contains 14 residues. DNA of the CDR3: TGTGCCAGCAGCTTGACGCCACACACCGGGGAGCTGTTTTTT. Translation gives CASSLTPHTGELFF.

The rearrangement joins TRBV13 to TRBJ2-1, with 13 bases fitting TRBD2. In germline, CDR1 is PRHDT, CDR2 FYEKMQ (reference sequence). CDR3 length: 20 amino acids. V trimming: 5 bases; J trimming: 2 bases; junction bases outside the gene matches: 15. CDR3 amino acids: CASSLYTRTSGRGAYNEQFF. In DNA, the CDR3 is TGTGCCAGCAGCCTTTACACAAGGACTAGCGGGAGAGGAGCCTACAATGAGCAGTTCTTC.

V and J are TRBV7-8 and TRBJ1-5; D is uncertain. Between the trimmed V and J ends, which lost 2 bases and 6 bases, there was a span of 5 bases. The germline V gene has CDR1 SGHVS and CDR2 FQNEAQ. The CDR3 length is 12 residues. DNA for the CDR3: TGTGCCAGCAGCTTAATCGCTCAGCCCCAGCATTTT. It codes for CASSLIAQPQHF.